This T cell receptor (beta chain) was sequenced for a study of CD8 T cells in ankylosing spondylitis. TCRdb reprocessed the 5' RACE reads via MiXCR and lists one record per CDR3 protein. The table lists 200,000 to 300,000 distinct CDR3 sequences, about 9.1% of them singletons, with around 7% in the top ten. Germline CDR1 and CDR2: ENHRY and SYGVKD. Trimming removed 6 bases from V and 7 bases from J, with 9 bases in between. This CDR3 region has 12 residues. The specimen sequenced was blood, either unsorted or a sorted T cell fraction (not recorded which). The TCR sequence derives from a male donor with ankylosing spondylitis or in good health (not recorded which). V is TRBV10-3 and J is TRBJ1-4, with D possibly being TRBD1 (5 bases). The CDR3 here is CAIRGTGEKLFF. The CDR3 DNA is TGTGCCATCAGAGGGACGGGTGAAAAACTGTTTTTT.